The present T cell receptor (beta chain) was sequenced within a study of T cell responses to AZD1222 COVID-19 vaccine. Assay used: immunoSEQ multiplex PCR; TCRdb lists only in-frame clones, some missing. The profile shows about 180,000 clones, about nine tenths of them singletons. With regard to this clone: What it recognizes is unknown.

Recipients boosted at about 4 weeks or about 12 weeks are pooled. Germline CDR1 reads SGHTA; CDR2 reads FQGNSA. The CDR3 loop spans 15 amino acids. With V trimmed by 3 bases and J by 10 bases, 9 bases remained unmatched. Whole-study results and caveats: Unmutated variant regions are reportedly the target of nearly half of TCRs that are spike-specific.

This receptor was taken from an adult who received the AZD1222 COVID-19 vaccine. The input for sequencing was peripheral blood, taken 28 days after the second AZD1222 dose. This rearrangement joins TRBV7-2 to TRBJ1-6, with 7 bases identical to TRBD1. The CDR3 loop is CASSFRQGRGSPLHF. The CDR3 DNA sequence: TGTGCCAGCAGCTTTAGACAGGGAAGAGGCTCACCCCTCCACTTT.